The rows below give T cell receptor beta chains drawn from one sample of a study of T-cell memory formation after mild COVID-19. TCRdb reprocessed the 5' RACE reads with MiXCR, giving one entry per CDR3 protein. The data show just under 350,000 distinct CDR3 sequences, with 10% to 15% seen just once and about a fifth held by the top ten. Sequencing was performed on PBMCs or a T cell subset sorted from them (not recorded which). The receptors here all came from a man between 18 and 29 years old who had mild COVID-19 (a few samples of this study predate the infection). Cell type and time point are not known. Each CDR3 is given with its conserved first and last residue. The order of the fields is J gene, V gene, CDR3 protein.

J gene: TRBJ1-1
V gene: TRBV20-1
CDR3 protein: CSAEGGRVNTEAFF

J gene: TRBJ2-2
V gene: TRBV27
CDR3 protein: CASSLYGVHGELFF

J gene: TRBJ2-5
V gene: TRBV29-1
CDR3 protein: CSVATPWETQYF

J gene: TRBJ2-3
V gene: TRBV3-1
CDR3 protein: CASSQERKGRTDTQYF

J gene: TRBJ1-2
V gene: TRBV7-8
CDR3 protein: CASSRSAVYGYTF

J gene: TRBJ1-2
V gene: TRBV28
CDR3 protein: CASSLLQGGGYTF

J gene: TRBJ2-2
V gene: TRBV5-1
CDR3 protein: CASYWGTIAGELFF

J gene: TRBJ2-2
V gene: TRBV20-1
CDR3 protein: CSARDAAASTELFF

J gene: TRBJ2-3
V gene: TRBV12-3/TRBV12-4
CDR3 protein: CASSPGVSTDTQYF

J gene: TRBJ1-2
V gene: TRBV3-1
CDR3 protein: CASSPQGRGYTF

J gene: TRBJ1-2
V gene: TRBV2
CDR3 protein: CASFGGGSNYGYTF

J gene: TRBJ2-3
V gene: TRBV5-1
CDR3 protein: CASSPRPGPDTQYF

J gene: TRBJ1-2
V gene: TRBV24-1
CDR3 protein: CATSVVGRGYTF

J gene: TRBJ2-7
V gene: TRBV2
CDR3 protein: CASSEEVDSQYF

J gene: TRBJ1-5
V gene: TRBV25-1
CDR3 protein: CASSEERGDQPQHF

J gene: TRBJ2-3
V gene: TRBV28
CDR3 protein: CASIHKTRQVRDTQYF

J gene: TRBJ2-1
V gene: TRBV4-2
CDR3 protein: CASSQDGASGGPREQFF

J gene: TRBJ2-3
V gene: TRBV7-9
CDR3 protein: CASRTGLSTDTQYF

J gene: TRBJ2-2
V gene: TRBV20-1
CDR3 protein: CSARGAGTGELFF

J gene: TRBJ2-3
V gene: TRBV11-1
CDR3 protein: CASSHGQGTDTDTQYF

J gene: TRBJ1-5
V gene: TRBV20-1
CDR3 protein: CSARDRDRGRRQPQHF

J gene: TRBJ1-1
V gene: TRBV5-1
CDR3 protein: CASSPWRMNTEAFF

J gene: TRBJ2-5
V gene: TRBV7-2
CDR3 protein: CASSQGAEQETQYF

J gene: TRBJ1-1
V gene: TRBV6-5
CDR3 protein: CASTAGANTEAFF

J gene: TRBJ1-1
V gene: TRBV18
CDR3 protein: CASSPLPQAEAFF

J gene: TRBJ2-2
V gene: TRBV15
CDR3 protein: CATRLAGNTGELFF

J gene: TRBJ1-4
V gene: TRBV7-9
CDR3 protein: CASSSGGAGEKLFF

J gene: TRBJ2-1
V gene: TRBV14
CDR3 protein: CASSQDFGLGNNEQFF

J gene: TRBJ1-1
V gene: TRBV13
CDR3 protein: CASSEEHRRGTEAFF

J gene: TRBJ2-3
V gene: TRBV19
CDR3 protein: CASSIRGPAGDTQYF

J gene: TRBJ2-3
V gene: TRBV6-2/TRBV6-3
CDR3 protein: CASSYSKSARHNTQYF

J gene: TRBJ2-1
V gene: TRBV29-1
CDR3 protein: CSVVSWEQFF

J gene: TRBJ1-2
V gene: TRBV5-1
CDR3 protein: CASTLGQRSYGYTF

J gene: TRBJ1-5
V gene: TRBV28
CDR3 protein: CASSSIYGGEYSNQPQHF

J gene: TRBJ1-2
V gene: TRBV27
CDR3 protein: CASSLGQGFGYTF

J gene: TRBJ1-2
V gene: TRBV10-3
CDR3 protein: CAIDSRDRQDYGYTF

J gene: TRBJ2-1
V gene: TRBV10-3
CDR3 protein: CAISESGSGIPNEQFF

J gene: TRBJ2-2
V gene: TRBV25-1
CDR3 protein: CASRGPQGNTGELFF

J gene: TRBJ1-1
V gene: TRBV6-2/TRBV6-3
CDR3 protein: CASSLTGAEAFF

J gene: TRBJ1-6
V gene: TRBV11-2
CDR3 protein: CASSPGQGKSPLHF

J gene: TRBJ1-1
V gene: TRBV6-5
CDR3 protein: CASSWTETSEAFF

J gene: TRBJ2-7
V gene: TRBV4-1
CDR3 protein: CASSLSDRVYEQYF

J gene: TRBJ2-4
V gene: TRBV15
CDR3 protein: CATSRDSGIQYF

J gene: TRBJ1-5
V gene: TRBV11-2
CDR3 protein: CASSGTGYSNQPQHF

J gene: TRBJ1-2
V gene: TRBV7-9
CDR3 protein: CASSLAGQPRGYTF

J gene: TRBJ1-1
V gene: TRBV5-1
CDR3 protein: CASSFTGNTEAFF

J gene: TRBJ2-2
V gene: TRBV7-3
CDR3 protein: CASSSGWTGELFF

J gene: TRBJ2-1
V gene: TRBV7-2
CDR3 protein: CASSPPAGASYNEQFF